This T cell receptor beta chain appears in the sequencing data of a study of cytomegalovirus exposure and HLA in healthy donors. General study points: Indistinguishability led to the exclusion of some V segments, TRBV6-2 and TRBV6-3 included. TCR beta sequences reportedly predicted the HLA-A and HLA-B alleles of most subjects accurately.

Note on this clone: The target antigen is unknown.

V was pared by 4 bases and J by 2 bases, with 15 bases between. The germline V gene encodes CDR1 SGHKS and CDR2 YYEKEE (reference sequence). This CDR3 is 15 amino acids long. PCR amplification relied on 60 Vbeta primers (plus 13 Jbeta primers). The assay was immunoSEQ multiplex PCR, and TCRdb's table has in-frame clones only and misses some. The profile covers about 190,000 clones, with 70% to 75% appearing a single time and under 5% taken by the ten largest. The source is a man aged 30 to 45 in good health and CMV-seropositive. Sequencing was done on a sample of PBMCs. J is TRBJ1-2 and V is TRBV5-5; no definite D call. The CDR3 region has the DNA TGTGCCAGCAGCCTGGAATCCGAGGTCAACTATGGCTACACCTTC. Encoded protein: CASSLESEVNYGYTF.